This T cell receptor beta chain was captured in a study of T cells after yellow fever vaccination. Study results and limitations: Post-booster reappearance was seen for most primary-vaccination clones (roughly 96% CD4, about 90% CD8). A small proportion of clonotypes was detected in both the CD4 and CD8 compartments.

The CDR3 runs 17 residues. In germline, CDR1 is SGDLS, CDR2 YYNGEE. With 3 bases clipped from V and 4 bases from J, the junction kept 10 bases outside the gene matches. Universal primer sites and UMIs were introduced during 5'RACE template-switching synthesis of TCR cDNA. TCRdb processed the 5' RACE reads anew with MiXCR; each CDR3 protein has one entry. In the table there are just under 600,000 distinct CDR3 sequences, 13% of which are singletons. This clonotype has only a few counts. The target antigen is unknown. This receptor was taken from a man aged 25-45 years who received the YFV17D yellow fever vaccine. Sequencing was performed on PBMCs, taken on the day of the yellow fever booster vaccination. The rearrangement links TRBV9 to TRBJ2-5, with TRBD2 matching over 12 bases. This chain's CDR3 is CASSGHGLAGTGETQYF. In nucleotides, the CDR3 is TGTGCCAGCAGCGGCCACGGACTAGCGGGAACGGGAGAGACCCAGTACTTC.